The 20 T cell receptor beta chains listed next were all sequenced from one sample in a study of cytomegalovirus exposure and HLA in healthy donors. Some clones are missing from TCRdb's copy, which holds only in-frame ones; the method was immunoSEQ multiplex PCR. The sample yields about 360,000 clones, approximately 90% seen once. The sample comprised PBMCs. These receptors all come from a woman between 18 and 29 years old in good health and CMV-seronegative.

CDR3 loop: CASRTGGSHTGELFF. The CDR3 DNA follows: TGTGCCAGCAGAACAGGGGGCTCTCACACCGGGGAGCTGTTTTTT. This chain joins TRBV2 and TRBJ2-2; TRBD1 matches 9 bases. The CDR3 is 15 amino acids. CDR1 and CDR2 from the germline V gene are SNHLY and FYNNEI. V lost 6 bases, J lost 3 bases, and 5 bases stayed unmatched. Together with reference TRBV2 and TRBJ2-2, the CDR3 gives the full variable domain: EPEVTQTPSHQVTQMGQEVILRCVPISNHLYFYWYRQILGQKVEFLVSFYNNEISEKSEIFDDQFSVERPDGSNFTLKIRSTKLEDSAMYFCASRTGGSHTGELFFGEGSRLTVL.

The rearrangement uses TRBV7-9 and TRBJ1-1; D unresolved. V was clipped by 1 base and J by 8 bases, with 8 bases between them. Germline lookup yields CDR1 SEHNR and CDR2 FQNEAQ (reference sequence). The CDR3 spans 12 residues. This chain's CDR3 is CASSLGESEAFF. For the CDR3, the DNA is TGTGCCAGCAGCTTAGGTGAGTCAGAAGCTTTCTTT.

The J gene is TRBJ2-7, the V gene TRBV29-1; 9 nucleotides agree with TRBD1. This CDR3 region has 13 residues. V shed 5 bases and J 0 bases; nucleotides not matched to a gene: 2. Per germline, CDR1 SQVTM and CDR2 ANQGSEA. CDR3 protein: CSVRTGDSYEQYF. CDR3 nucleotide sequence: TGCAGCGTTAGGACAGGGGACTCCTACGAGCAGTACTTC.

The chain is built from TRBV27 and TRBJ2-5; a possible D gene is TRBD1 (6 bases). This CDR3 comprises 14 residues. Trimming cost V 4 bases and J 13 bases, with 22 bases left between them. The germline CDR1 and CDR2 sequences are MNHEY and SMNVEV (reference sequence). The CDR3 DNA is TGTGCCAGCAGTTCCCTAGACGACAGGCTCTTCCCGTACTTC. This gives the protein CASSSLDDRLFPYF.

The rearrangement links TRBV28 to TRBJ2-7; weak D call: TRBD2 (5 bases). V lost 4 bases, J lost 7 bases, and 11 bases lay in between. The length of the CDR3 is 12 residues. Germline lookup yields CDR1 MDHEN and CDR2 SYDVKM. CDR3 coding DNA: TGTGCCAGCAGTTCCCCCCCGGGAGAGCAGTACTTC. It specifies CASSSPPGEQYF.

This clone has just one count. The chain combines TRBV9 with TRBJ2-3, with no clear D. V lost 3 bases and J lost 1, with 15 bases in between. CDR3 length: 16 amino acids. Germline V gene sequence: CDR1 SGDLS, CDR2 YYNGEE. DNA of the CDR3: TGTGCCAGCAGCGCACGGTCGGTATCCGGCACAGATACGCAGTATTTT. Its translation: CASSARSVSGTDTQYF. Together with reference TRBV9 and TRBJ2-3, the CDR3 gives the full variable domain: DSGVTQTPKHLITATGQRVTLRCSPRSGDLSVYWYQQSLDQGLQFLIQYYNGEERAKGNILERFSAQQFPDLHSELNLSSLELGDSALYFCASSARSVSGTDTQYFGPGTRLTVL.

The V and J genes are TRBV19 and TRBJ1-4; maybe TRBD1 (5 bases). The V gene's germline CDR1 is LNHDA and CDR2 SQIVND (reference sequence). V was cut by 3 bases and J by 8 bases, with 13 bases left in between. The CDR3 contains 14 residues. For the CDR3, the DNA is TGTGCCAGTAGTATGGGCAGGGATAGGGAAAAACTGTTTTTT. Translating it yields CASSMGRDREKLFF. Variable domain in full (rest from reference TRBV19 and TRBJ1-4): DGGITQSPKYLFRKEGQNVTLSCEQNLNHDAMYWYRQDPGQGLRLIYYSQIVNDFQKGDIAEGYSVSREKKESFPLTVTSAQKNPTAFYLCASSMGRDREKLFFGSGTQLSVL.

The rearrangement joins TRBV6-5 to TRBJ1-2, with 7 positions matching TRBD1. Trimming removed 11 bases from V and 4 bases from J; junction bases left unmatched: 16. There are 15 residues in the CDR3. Germline V gene sequence: CDR1 MNHEY, CDR2 SVGAGI. As DNA, the CDR3 is TGTGCCGCGACATCAGCCCAGGGACAGCTCTATGGCTACACCTTC. Its protein is CAATSAQGQLYGYTF.

The chain employs TRBV10-3 and TRBJ2-7; 8 positions match TRBD2. Germline-derived CDR1 and CDR2 are ENHRY and SYGVKD. The CDR3 length is 14 residues. V was clipped by 4 bases and J by 1 base; unmatched bases: 3. CDR3 loop: CAISGRGGSYEQYF. The CDR3 DNA reads as TGTGCCATCAGTGGACGGGGGGGTTCCTACGAGCAGTACTTC.

This clone was observed once. The chain is built from TRBV15 and TRBJ1-1; 8 bases line up with TRBD1. Germline V gives CDR1 LNHNV, CDR2 YYDKDF (reference sequence). V shed 7 bases, J shed 1 base, and the junction held 5 bases outside the gene matches. The CDR3 has 14 residues. The CDR3 DNA reads TGTGCCACCATCGGGGACAGGCCGAACACTGAAGCTTTCTTT. It codes for CATIGDRPNTEAFF.

This chain joins TRBV18 and TRBJ2-4; 8 bases map to TRBD2. This CDR3 is built from 13 residues. The V and J ends lost 0 bases and 9 bases, in that order; junction bases with no gene match: 1. Per the germline V gene, CDR1 is KGHSH and CDR2 is LQKENI. The CDR3 nucleotides read TGTGCCAGCTCACCACCAGGGACTAGCATTCAGTACTTC. Translation: CASSPPGTSIQYF.

This clone turned up a few times. The chain carries TRBV28 and TRBJ1-2; D is uncertain. The CDR3 consists of 13 residues. V was clipped by 6 bases and J by 2 bases, with 10 bases between them. Germline lookup yields CDR1 MDHEN and CDR2 SYDVKM. This chain's CDR3 is CASSLTENYGYTF. The CDR3 coding sequence is TGTGCCAGCAGCCTGACGGAGAACTATGGCTACACCTTC.

The chain carries TRBV7-9 and TRBJ2-2; D is possibly TRBD1 (6 bases). Trimming shortened V by 1 base and J by 4 bases, and 7 bases separated the two germline ends. Germline lookup yields CDR1 SEHNR and CDR2 FQNEAQ (reference sequence). This CDR3 spans 14 amino acids. DNA for the CDR3: TGTGCCAGCAGCTTAGGAGGGGGCACCGGGGAGCTGTTTTTT. It specifies CASSLGGGTGELFF. The full variable domain, in which reference TRBV7-9 and TRBJ2-2 provide the parts outside the CDR3, is DTGVSQNPRHKITKRGQNVTFRCDPISEHNRLYWYRQTLGQGPEFLTYFQNEAQLEKSRLLSDRFSAERPKGSFSTLEIQRTEQGDSAMYLCASSLGGGTGELFFGEGSRLTVL.

V and J are TRBV28 and TRBJ1-2, with a weak D call TRBD1 (5 bases). V was pared by 2 bases and J by 8 bases, with 15 bases between. Germline V CDR1 and CDR2: MDHEN, SYDVKM. This CDR3 has 14 residues. The CDR3 sequence is CASSLGADQRGYTF. The CDR3 DNA reads as TGTGCCAGCAGTTTAGGGGCAGACCAGAGAGGCTACACCTTC.

The chain recombines TRBV2 with TRBJ1-4; the match to TRBD1 covers 8 bases. The CDR3 covers 13 residues. The germline V gene encodes CDR1 SNHLY and CDR2 FYNNEI. V was clipped by 10 bases and J by 5 bases; unmatched bases: 6. CDR3 in DNA: TGTGCCAACCAGGACAGGGCCAATGAAAAACTGTTTTTT. Its translation: CANQDRANEKLFF. The whole variable domain, filled in from reference TRBV2 and TRBJ1-4, reads EPEVTQTPSHQVTQMGQEVILRCVPISNHLYFYWYRQILGQKVEFLVSFYNNEISEKSEIFDDQFSVERPDGSNFTLKIRSTKLEDSAMYFCANQDRANEKLFFGSGTQLSVL.

The chain carries TRBV5-5 and TRBJ2-3, with D possibly TRBD1 on 6 matching bases. The CDR3 contains 15 residues. Trimming cost V 0 bases and J 0 bases, with 8 bases left between them. The germline gives CDR1 SGHKS, CDR2 YYEKEE (reference sequence). The CDR3 is CASSLGGLSTDTQYF. The CDR3 nucleotides are TGTGCCAGCAGCTTGGGGGGGCTCAGCACAGATACGCAGTATTTT.

This chain connects TRBV5-5 to TRBJ2-7; 7 bases are shared with TRBD2. Germline V gene lookup returns CDR1 SGHKS and CDR2 YYEKEE (reference sequence). The CDR3 runs 15 residues. V was clipped by 3 bases and J by 2 bases; unmatched bases: 8. CDR3 amino acids: CASSWGGTAPYEQYF. The CDR3 DNA reads TGTGCCAGCAGCTGGGGGGGGACCGCCCCCTACGAGCAGTACTTC. Full variable domain (missing parts from reference TRBV5-5 and TRBJ2-7): DAGVTQSPTHLIKTRGQQVTLRCSPISGHKSVSWYQQVLGQGPQFIFQYYEKEERGRGNFPDRFSARQFPNYSSELNVNALLLGDSALYLCASSWGGTAPYEQYFGPGTRLTVT.

The gene calls are TRBV28 and TRBJ2-7; 10 bases are a match to TRBD2. CDR3 size: 14 residues. CDR1 MDHEN and CDR2 SYDVKM come from the germline V gene. Losses at the gene ends were 1 base for V and 6 bases for J; bases not matched to a gene: 3. The DNA for the CDR3 is TGTGCCAGCAGTTTATTAGCGGGAGGTCCCGAGCAGTACTTC. Residues: CASSLLAGGPEQYF. The variable domain in full, with the rest retrieved from reference TRBV28 and TRBJ2-7, is DVKVTQSSRYLVKRTGEKVFLECVQDMDHENMFWYRQDPGLGLRLIYFSYDVKMKEKGDIPEGYSVSREKKERFSLILESASTNQTSMYLCASSLLAGGPEQYFGPGTRLTVT.

CDR3 in DNA: TGTGCCATCAGTGGGGGGGAGGTCCCCTCCTACGAGCAGTACTTC. This gives the protein CAISGGEVPSYEQYF. The chain combines TRBV10-3 with TRBJ2-7; D is possibly TRBD2 (6 bases). Germline CDR1 is ENHRY and CDR2 is SYGVKD. The CDR3 contains 15 residues. The germline V and J ends were trimmed by 4 bases and 0 bases, with 13 bases remaining between them.

The chain is built from TRBV18 and TRBJ1-4; 8 bases fit TRBD1. Per the germline V gene, CDR1 is KGHSH and CDR2 is LQKENI. This CDR3 is 16 amino acids long. V dropped 1 base and J dropped 11; count of bases not matched to a gene: 12. CDR3 DNA: TGTGCCAGCTCACCACAACGAGGACAGGGAGCTAATAAACTGTTTTTT. Translation: CASSPQRGQGANKLFF.